Below, 3 T cell receptor beta chains from the same sample are listed, as sequenced in a study of blood T cell repertoires in COVID-19. The data were produced by immunoSEQ multiplex PCR, yet TCRdb's version contains in-frame clones alone and is incomplete. The sample holds fewer than 350,000 clones, under 95% seen once. Sequences were obtained from PBMCs or T cells enriched from blood (not recorded which). These receptors were obtained from a woman in her 40s with acute COVID-19.

The chain employs TRBV18 and TRBJ1-1; 11 bases match TRBD1. CDR1 and CDR2 (germline): KGHSH, LQKENI. This CDR3 is built from 14 residues. The J segment lost 5 bases and the V segment lost 6 bases, leaving 5 bases of the junction unmatched. The CDR3 DNA sequence: TGTGCCAGCTCCCTCGGACAGGGGGCGACTGAAGCTTTCTTT. This codes for CASSLGQGATEAFF.

V usage is TRBV9 and J usage is TRBJ1-5, with 8 bases identical to TRBD1. The CDR3 has 14 amino acids. Germline lookup yields CDR1 SGDLS and CDR2 YYNGEE. With 4 bases clipped from V and 3 bases from J, the junction kept 3 bases outside the gene matches. The CDR3, as DNA: TGTGCCAGCAGCCCGACAGGGGACAATCAGCCCCAGCATTTT. This translates into CASSPTGDNQPQHF.

The chain has TRBV27 and TRBJ2-1, with TRBD2 identical over 11 bases. CDR1 MNHEY and CDR2 SMNVEV come from the germline V gene (reference sequence). This CDR3 has 14 residues. V shed 6 bases, J shed 6 bases, and the junction held 4 bases outside the gene matches. Here the CDR3 DNA reads TGTGCCAGCAGATCCGGGACTAGCGGCAATGAGCAGTTCTTC. This encodes CASRSGTSGNEQFF.